The rows below give T cell receptor beta chains drawn from one sample of a study of metastatic and nonmetastatic thyroid tumors. TCRdb recomputed clones from the PCR reads via MiXCR. The sample has 15,000 to 20,000 clones, about 33% seen once. Sequenced sample: tumor tissue. The receptors come from a male donor with papillary thyroid cancer or a benign thyroid nodule (not recorded which). Some clones in this sample may be carry-over from other donors' samples. Each CDR3 is given with its conserved first and last residue. D genes are given only for firm matches. For some rows the clone size is stated as once, few or many, or as a class when expanded; others skip it.

D: .; J: TRBJ2-3; size: few; V: TRBV6-1; DNA: TGTGCCAGCGTATCAACGGGCCCTAGCACAGATACGCAGTATTTT; CDR3: CASVSTGPSTDTQYF
D: .; J: TRBJ2-7; size: few; V: TRBV6-2/TRBV6-3; DNA: TGTGCCAGCAGTTGGGACCAAGTCTCCTACGAGCAGTACTTC; CDR3: CASSWDQVSYEQYF
D: .; J: TRBJ1-2; size: .; V: TRBV3-1; DNA: TGTGCCAGCAGCCAAGATCTTGCGGAGCCAGGGGGCTACACCTTC; CDR3: CASSQDLAEPGGYTF
D: .; J: TRBJ2-6; size: .; V: TRBV20-1; DNA: TGCAGCGCCCCGGGGGATGTGGCCAACGTCCTGACTTTC; CDR3: CSAPGDVANVLTF
D: .; J: TRBJ2-1; size: medium-sized; V: TRBV2; DNA: TGTGCCAGCAGCGGTTGGAGAGACAATGAGCAGTTCTTC; CDR3: CASSGWRDNEQFF
D: TRBD1; J: TRBJ1-2; size: .; V: TRBV10-2; DNA: TGCGCCAGCAGCGGGACAGGAGACTATGGCTACACCTTC; CDR3: CASSGTGDYGYTF
D: TRBD2; J: TRBJ2-7; size: .; V: TRBV28; DNA: TGTGCCAGCAGTTTGTCAGGACTAGCGGGGTTCTACGAGCAGTACTTC; CDR3: CASSLSGLAGFYEQYF
D: TRBD1; J: TRBJ1-2; size: .; V: TRBV28; DNA: TGTGCCAGCAATCCCGGGACAGCCTCTGGTGGCTACACCTTC; CDR3: CASNPGTASGGYTF
D: TRBD1; J: TRBJ2-7; size: few; V: TRBV18; DNA: TGTGCCAGCTCGCATAGGCAGGGGGCCCCCTACGAGCAGTACTTC; CDR3: CASSHRQGAPYEQYF
D: .; J: TRBJ2-7; size: .; V: TRBV5-8; DNA: TGTGCCAGCAGCTTTGGGACACAGGGCCACGAGCAGTACTTC; CDR3: CASSFGTQGHEQYF
D: .; J: TRBJ1-6; size: .; V: TRBV5-1; DNA: TGCGCCAGCAGCTTGTCGGGTGAAGGACATTCACCCCTCCACTTT; CDR3: CASSLSGEGHSPLHF
D: TRBD1; J: TRBJ1-5; size: .; V: TRBV30; DNA: TGTGCTTGGAGTGTCTCCGGCGGGACAGGGGGTAGCCAGCCCCAGCATTTT; CDR3: CAWSVSGGTGGSQPQHF
D: TRBD1; J: TRBJ1-1; size: many; V: TRBV15; DNA: TGTGCCACCAGCTGGCCGGGACAGGGGCGAACTGAAGCTTTCTTT; CDR3: CATSWPGQGRTEAFF
D: .; J: TRBJ2-7; size: .; V: TRBV6-1; DNA: TGTGCCAGCAGTGGGCCAATGGTGAACGAGCAGTACTTC; CDR3: CASSGPMVNEQYF
D: TRBD1; J: TRBJ2-1; size: once; V: TRBV15; DNA: TGTGCCACCAGCTCCCAGACGTTTCCGGGACAGGGGTACAACGCGCAGTGCTTC; CDR3: CATSSQTFPGQGYNAQCF
D: .; J: TRBJ2-6; size: .; V: TRBV9; DNA: TGTGCCAGCAGCACAGGGTCTGGGGCCAACGTCCTGACTTTC; CDR3: CASSTGSGANVLTF
D: .; J: TRBJ1-1; size: .; V: TRBV13; DNA: TGTGCCAGCAGCTCCCCGTTGGACGTGACCACTGAGGCTTTCTTT; CDR3: CASSSPLDVTTEAFF
D: TRBD2; J: TRBJ2-5; size: once; V: TRBV7-2; DNA: TGTGCCAGCAGCTTAAGTGCGGCGGGAGTGGGGGAGACCCAGTACTTC; CDR3: CASSLSAAGVGETQYF
D: .; J: TRBJ1-2; size: .; V: TRBV18; DNA: TGTGCCAGCTCAGCGGACAGTTTTCGAGGCTACACCTTC; CDR3: CASSADSFRGYTF
D: TRBD1; J: TRBJ2-3; size: .; V: TRBV5-1; DNA: TGCGCCAGCAGCCAAGGACAGGGGAGCACAGATACCCAGTTTTTT; CDR3: CASSQGQGSTDTQFF
D: TRBD1; J: TRBJ1-2; size: few; V: TRBV10-3; DNA: TGTGCCATCAGTGAGGGGACAGGGGAGTATGGCTACACCTTC; CDR3: CAISEGTGEYGYTF
D: TRBD1; J: TRBJ2-1; size: medium-sized; V: TRBV6-1; DNA: TGTGCCAGCAGCGACTTCCTTCATCCCGGACAGGGAGGCAATGAGCAGTTCTTC; CDR3: CASSDFLHPGQGGNEQFF
D: TRBD1; J: TRBJ2-3; size: few; V: TRBV24-1; DNA: TGTGCCACCAGTGATGCAACAGGGGCAGATACGCAGTATTTT; CDR3: CATSDATGADTQYF
D: .; J: TRBJ1-1; size: .; V: TRBV11-2; DNA: TGTGCCAGCAGCGCCGGGCCTTCGTATCTCCCTGAAGCTTTCTTT; CDR3: CASSAGPSYLPEAFF
D: TRBD1; J: TRBJ2-1; size: .; V: TRBV18; DNA: TGTGCCAGCTCAACAGGGGGCGCCTACAATGAGCAGTTCTTC; CDR3: CASSTGGAYNEQFF
D: .; J: TRBJ2-7; size: many; V: TRBV5-4; DNA: TGTGCCAGCAGCCCAGGGGGGGACAGAACCTACGAGCAGTACTTC; CDR3: CASSPGGDRTYEQYF
D: TRBD1; J: TRBJ1-2; size: many; V: TRBV6-1; DNA: TGTGCCAGCAGTCCCTCGACAGGGACCAGCTATGGCTACACCTTC; CDR3: CASSPSTGTSYGYTF
D: .; J: TRBJ1-6; size: many; V: TRBV3-1; DNA: TGTGCCAGCAGCGGACGGACATCCGTGAATTCACCCCTCCACTTT; CDR3: CASSGRTSVNSPLHF
D: .; J: TRBJ1-1; size: many; V: TRBV6-1; DNA: TGTGCCAGCACGGACGGCAGGAACACTGAAGCTTTCTTT; CDR3: CASTDGRNTEAFF
D: .; J: TRBJ2-1; size: few; V: TRBV10-2; DNA: TGCGCCAGCAGTGTCAGGGACCACGGGGGTCCCTACACTGAGCAGTTCTTC; CDR3: CASSVRDHGGPYTEQFF
D: TRBD1; J: TRBJ2-7; size: .; V: TRBV6-2/TRBV6-3; DNA: TGTGCCAGCAGTCGCGGGACAGGAGTCTACGAGCAGTACTTC; CDR3: CASSRGTGVYEQYF
D: TRBD2; J: TRBJ2-1; size: .; V: TRBV3-1; DNA: TGTGCCAGCAGCCAAGAACTTCTAGCGGGTGCCTACAATGAGCAGTTCTTC; CDR3: CASSQELLAGAYNEQFF
D: .; J: TRBJ1-1; size: .; V: TRBV6-1; DNA: TGTGCCAGCAGTAGGACGCTGAACACTGAAGCTTTCTTT; CDR3: CASSRTLNTEAFF
D: TRBD1; J: TRBJ1-5; size: medium-sized; V: TRBV5-1; DNA: TGCGCCAGCAGCTCCGAATCAGGGGGGAATCAGCCCCAGCATTTT; CDR3: CASSSESGGNQPQHF
D: .; J: TRBJ1-2; size: many; V: TRBV3-1; DNA: TGTGCCAGCAGCCATACCCCGCTACAGGGCTATGGCTACACCTTC; CDR3: CASSHTPLQGYGYTF
D: .; J: TRBJ1-1; size: many; V: TRBV5-6; DNA: TGTGCCAGCAGCCCTATGGGCGTATACACTGAAGCTTTCTTT; CDR3: CASSPMGVYTEAFF
D: .; J: TRBJ2-2; size: many; V: TRBV6-4; DNA: TGTGCCAGCAGTGAGACAAACACCGGGGAGCTGTTTTTT; CDR3: CASSETNTGELFF
D: .; J: TRBJ2-7; size: many; V: TRBV3-1; DNA: TGTGCCAGCAGCCAAGGTTTCCGGAGCTCCTACGAGCAGTACTTC; CDR3: CASSQGFRSSYEQYF
D: .; J: TRBJ1-1; size: many; V: TRBV27; DNA: TGTGCCAGCAGTTTATGGGGGGGGGGCACTGAAGCTTTCTTT; CDR3: CASSLWGGGTEAFF
D: TRBD1; J: TRBJ2-6; size: many; V: TRBV7-9; DNA: TGTGCCAGCAGCTTATCGGGGACAGGAGTTTCTGGGGCCAACGTCCTGACTTTC; CDR3: CASSLSGTGVSGANVLTF
D: .; J: TRBJ1-6; size: .; V: TRBV30; DNA: TGTGCCTGCGTGAGTGGCTCCTATAGTCCACCCCTCCACTTT; CDR3: CACVSGSYSPPLHF
D: TRBD1; J: TRBJ2-7; size: .; V: TRBV6-5; DNA: TGTGCCAGCAGTTACCCCGACAGGGGCGACTACGAGCAGTACTTC; CDR3: CASSYPDRGDYEQYF
D: TRBD1; J: TRBJ2-3; size: many; V: TRBV27; DNA: TGTGCCAGCAGTGGGGACAGGGGGATGGTAGGAGATACGCAGTATTTT; CDR3: CASSGDRGMVGDTQYF
D: .; J: TRBJ2-2; size: .; V: TRBV5-1; DNA: TGCGCAAGCAGCTTGGCCCCGGGGCCAGAAACCGGGGAGCTGTTTTTT; CDR3: CASSLAPGPETGELFF
D: .; J: TRBJ1-5; size: .; V: TRBV5-5; DNA: TGTGCCAGCAGTCATCGCGACAGGACAAACCAGCCCCAGCATTTT; CDR3: CASSHRDRTNQPQHF
D: TRBD1; J: TRBJ1-4; size: many; V: TRBV18; DNA: TGTGCCAGCTCATCCACAGGGGACATCGAAAAACTGTTTTTT; CDR3: CASSSTGDIEKLFF
D: TRBD1; J: TRBJ1-1; size: medium-sized; V: TRBV6-1; DNA: TGTGCCAGCAGTTCGAGGACAGGGTGGGGAGAAACTGAAGCTTTCTTT; CDR3: CASSSRTGWGETEAFF
D: .; J: TRBJ1-3; size: few; V: TRBV28; DNA: TGTGCCAGCAGGACGGGACGGTACTCTGGAAACACCATATATTTT; CDR3: CASRTGRYSGNTIYF
D: .; J: TRBJ1-1; size: .; V: TRBV30; DNA: TGTGCCTGGAGTCGGACACCCCTATTGGGTGAAGCTTTCTTT; CDR3: CAWSRTPLLGEAFF